This T cell receptor beta chain was identified during a study of blood T cell repertoires in COVID-19. Study information: Sample material is recorded as cDNA or gDNA derived from T cells, B-cell-depleted T cells, or PBMCs.

V lost 0 bases and J 3 bases, leaving 15 bases between the germline ends. Germline CDR1 reads LGHNA; CDR2 reads YNFKEQ. The CDR3 extends over 16 amino acids. Enrolled during active infection, Seattle patients were then followed longitudinally. Profiled with immunoSEQ multiplex PCR; TCRdb holds only in-frame clones, not every one. The sample lists around 400,000 clones, 87% occurring once. V usage is TRBV4-2 and J usage is TRBJ2-7; no clear D. Material for sequencing was peripheral blood. This TCR came from a woman aged 60-70 years with COVID-19, enrolled during active disease. The DNA for the CDR3 is TGTGCCAGCAGCCAAGATAGGATACAGCTTTACTACGAGCAGTACTTC. Its protein is CASSQDRIQLYYEQYF.